This paragraph reports one T cell receptor (beta chain). Its cognate antigen is unknown. This specimen belongs to a study of CD4 T cells in relation to SARS-CoV-2 and coronaviruses. Turning to the study itself: The negative reference was HIV-1 Nef peptide pool or peptide-free culture.

V shed 0 bases, J shed 0 bases, and the junction held 11 bases outside the gene matches. CDR1 is SGDLS and CDR2 is YYNGEE in the germline V gene. This CDR3 region has 18 residues. The unexposed donors gave CD4+ T cells in 2011-2018, prior to COVID-19. CD4+ T cells were isolated from the cells after 10 days of culture. As cell numbers allowed, unexposed-donor CD4+ T cells faced SARS-CoV-2 S/N and four cold-coronavirus spikes. Clones were sequenced by immunoSEQ multiplex PCR, and TCRdb holds only the in-frame ones, with some missing. The table includes 20,000 or so clones, about 80% detected once. The V call is TRBV9, the J call TRBJ2-7; 8 positions match TRBD2. The sample consisted of CD4+ T cells from PBMCs, cultured in vitro. This clonotype originated in a human donor in good health. This chain's CDR3 is CASSVADGSSGISYEQYF. The CDR3 DNA reads TGTGCCAGCAGCGTAGCTGACGGGAGTAGCGGGATCTCCTACGAGCAGTACTTC. The full variable domain, rest sourced from reference TRBV9 and TRBJ2-7, is DSGVTQTPKHLITATGQRVTLRCSPRSGDLSVYWYQQSLDQGLQFLIQYYNGEERAKGNILERFSAQQFPDLHSELNLSSLELGDSALYFCASSVADGSSGISYEQYFGPGTRLTVT.